This passage covers 8 T cell receptor beta chains from one sample sequenced in a study of blood T cell repertoires in COVID-19 (dated by TCRdb to about 2020). Library preparation was by the immunoSEQ multiplex PCR assay. Entries here come from immuneACCESS through TCRdb and include only in-frame sequences with V and J called. Some clones fail to appear in such tables; in the studies checked, an unresolved V gene covers under half of the shortfall, and the cause of the remainder is unknown. Counted in this sample were around 130,000 clones; less than 90% of them appeared once. The leading ten clones occupy 1.1% to 1.5% of the sample. The sequenced material came from peripheral blood. Receptors originate from a man between 60 and 75 years old with acute or convalescent COVID-19.

The DNA of the CDR3 is TGTGCCAGCAGTGAATCTAGCAGCGACAGGTCGTCACCCCTCCACTTT. This codes for CASSESSSDRSSPLHF. The gene calls are TRBV2 and TRBJ1-6; D is perhaps TRBD1 (6 bases). The CDR3 consists of 16 residues. Germline lookup yields CDR1 SNHLY and CDR2 FYNNEI. Trimming took 2 bases from V and 10 from J, leaving 18 bases between them. The full variable domain, completed using reference TRBV2 and TRBJ1-6, is EPEVTQTPSHQVTQMGQEVILRCVPISNHLYFYWYRQILGQKVEFLVSFYNNEISEKSEIFDDQFSVERPDGSNFTLKIRSTKLEDSAMYFCASSESSSDRSSPLHFGNGTRLTVT.

The CDR3 sequence: CASSIGGTSVSSEQYF. The CDR3 DNA follows: TGTGCCAGTAGTATAGGGGGGACTAGCGTGAGCTCCGAGCAGTACTTC. The chain carries TRBV19 and TRBJ2-7, with 10 nucleotides matching TRBD2. The CDR3 is 16 amino acids. The V gene end was trimmed by 1 base and the J gene end by 6 bases; junction bases not matched to a gene: 9. Germline V gene data show CDR1 as LNHDA and CDR2 as SQIVND (reference sequence).

The CDR3: CASSAGQGIANYGYTF. Here the CDR3 DNA reads TGTGCCAGTAGTGCAGGACAGGGAATAGCTAACTATGGCTACACCTTC. The rearrangement links TRBV19 to TRBJ1-2; 8 bases align to TRBD1. The length of the CDR3 is 16 residues. J gave up 0 bases and V 5 bases, and 8 bases lay outside the gene matches. Germline lookup yields CDR1 LNHDA and CDR2 SQIVND (reference sequence).

This clone was counted a few times. This sequence joins TRBV6-1 and TRBJ2-7; D is perhaps TRBD1 (5 bases). Germline lookup yields CDR1 MNHNS and CDR2 SASEGT. The CDR3 has 15 residues. Between the trimmed V and J ends, which lost 2 bases and 0 bases, there was a span of 11 bases. CDR3 coding DNA: TGTGCCAGCAGTGAATACCAGGGCCACTCCTACGAGCAGTACTTC. It yields the protein CASSEYQGHSYEQYF.

The chain joins TRBV18 to TRBJ1-6; 8 bases map to TRBD1. The CDR3 is made up of 16 amino acids. Looked up from germline, CDR1 is KGHSH and CDR2 is LQKENI. Unmatched junction bases numbered 6, after V lost 1 base and J lost 7 bases. The CDR3: CASSPRGQGENSPLHF. Written as DNA, the CDR3 is TGTGCCAGCTCACCACGCGGACAGGGCGAGAATTCACCCCTCCACTTT. The full variable domain, its missing parts supplied by reference TRBV18 and TRBJ1-6, is NAGVMQNPRHLVRRRGQEARLRCSPMKGHSHVYWYRQLPEEGLKFMVYLQKENIIDESGMPKERFSAEFPKEGPSILRIQQVVRGDSAAYFCASSPRGQGENSPLHFGNGTRLTVT.

This clone came up once. The chain uses TRBV24-1 and TRBJ1-2, with D possibly TRBD1 on 6 matching bases. Between the trimmed V and J ends, which lost 3 bases and 6 bases, there was a span of 10 bases. Germline V gene sequence: CDR1 KGHDR, CDR2 SFDVKD. The length of the CDR3 is 13 residues. CDR3 residues: CATSDQAGDGYTF. The CDR3 DNA reads TGTGCCACCAGTGATCAAGCAGGGGATGGCTACACCTTC.

The rearrangement links TRBV6-1 to TRBJ1-5, with TRBD1 as a possible D gene (5 bases). The germline V gene has CDR1 MNHNS and CDR2 SASEGT. V was shortened by 1 base and J by 7 bases, with 17 bases between the two germline ends. The CDR3 spans 16 residues. CDR3 sequence (DNA): TGTGCCAGCAGTGAAGAGGTAGACAGCACGGCGCAGCCCCAGCATTTT. Residues: CASSEEVDSTAQPQHF.

This clone appeared once. The gene calls are TRBV28 and TRBJ1-5; D is unclear. Germline CDR1 is MDHEN and CDR2 is SYDVKM. The CDR3 sequence is 12 residues long. Trimming removed 3 bases at V and 6 bases at J, with 6 bases between. CDR3 sequence: CASSFGGQPQHF. CDR3 nucleotides: TGTGCCAGCAGTTTTGGAGGTCAGCCCCAGCATTTT.